This T cell receptor (beta chain) appears in the sequencing data of a study of human T cells and chemical hapten exposure. As for time point: patch test 3, about 24 weeks after DPC sensitization. As for treatment: therapeutic diphenylcyclopropenone sensitization with weekly scalp DPC. The sample holds many counts of this clonotype. This CDR3 has 15 amino acids. V lost 1 base, J lost 3 bases, and 2 bases stayed unmatched. CDR1 and CDR2 from the germline V gene are SGHTA and FQGNSA. MiXCR, applied by TCRdb to the RACE reads, yields one record per CDR3 protein. The sample contains 62,000 or so distinct CDR3 sequences, roughly 11% of which appear only once.

This rearrangement joins TRBV7-2 to TRBJ1-5; the match to TRBD1 covers 8 bases. The material sequenced was whole blood, taken in connection with sensitization to the hapten diphenylcyclopropenone (DPC). This clonotype was obtained from a woman aged 30 to 39 with alopecia areata. Some clones in this sample may be carry-over from other donors' samples. The CDR3 nucleotides are TGTGCCAGCAGCTTAGTGACAGGGGACAATCAGCCCCAGCATTTT. This gives the protein CASSLVTGDNQPQHF.